Presented here are 8 T cell receptor beta chains from one specimen sequenced in a study of response to subunit inactivated influenza vaccine. MiXCR was run by TCRdb on the RT-PCR reads, yielding one entry per CDR3 protein. The table includes around 750,000 distinct CDR3 sequences, 21% detected once. Sample: PBMCs from blood, taken around 5 days after vaccination. These TCRs come from a man over 45 who received an inactivated influenza vaccine.

The rearrangement uses TRBV29-1 and TRBJ2-1; 12 nucleotides line up with TRBD2. Germline V lookup: CDR1 SQVTM, CDR2 ANQGSEA. Trimming at V came to 4 bases and at J to 1 base, leaving 8 bases not matched to a gene. The CDR3 loop spans 17 amino acids. CDR3 region: CSVAGGLAGGSYNEQFF. In DNA, the CDR3 is TGCAGCGTTGCCGGGGGACTAGCGGGCGGGTCCTACAATGAGCAGTTCTTC.

This clonotype was seen at least ten times. This chain connects TRBV12-3 or TRBV12-4 to TRBJ2-3; D ambiguous. The CDR3 runs to 14 residues. Trimming took 6 bases from V and 1 from J, leaving 11 bases between them. The CDR3 loop reads CASSFQAGTDTQYF. The CDR3 DNA is TGTGCCAGCAGCTTTCAAGCTGGCACAGATACGCAGTATTTT.

This chain uses TRBV29-1 with TRBJ1-4, with D perhaps TRBD1 (6 bases). This CDR3 comprises 13 residues. Germline CDR1 SQVTM, CDR2 ANQGSEA. The V end lost 4 bases, the J end lost 7 bases, and 13 bases lay between the germline ends. The CDR3 nucleotides are TGCAGCGTTGGGGGGACATCCTTTGAAAAACTGTTTTTT. Translation gives CSVGGTSFEKLFF. The complete variable domain, with remaining parts taken from reference TRBV29-1 and TRBJ1-4, reads SAVISQKPSRDICQRGTSLTIQCQVDSQVTMMFWYRQQPGQSLTLIATANQGSEATYESGFVIDKFPISRPNLTFSTLTVSNMSPEDSSIYLCSVGGTSFEKLFFGSGTQLSVL.

J is TRBJ1-6 and V is TRBV9, with a possible D match to TRBD1 (5 bases). V lost 0 bases, J lost 8 bases, and 15 bases lay in between. This CDR3 has 16 residues. The germline CDR1 and CDR2 sequences are SGDLS and YYNGEE. CDR3 region: CASSVDPGILDSPLHF. CDR3 DNA: TGTGCCAGCAGCGTAGATCCAGGGATCCTGGATTCACCCCTCCACTTT. The complete variable domain, with remaining parts taken from reference TRBV9 and TRBJ1-6, reads DSGVTQTPKHLITATGQRVTLRCSPRSGDLSVYWYQQSLDQGLQFLIQYYNGEERAKGNILERFSAQQFPDLHSELNLSSLELGDSALYFCASSVDPGILDSPLHFGNGTRLTVT.

A few counts support this clonotype. The V gene is TRBV6-1, the J gene TRBJ1-5; D perhaps matches TRBD1 (6 bases). The V gene's germline CDR1 is MNHNS and CDR2 SASEGT. Trimming shortened V by 3 bases and J by 7 bases, and 16 bases separated the two germline ends. The length of the CDR3 is 15 residues. In DNA, the CDR3 is TGTGCCAGCAGTGACATGCACAGGGCGGGCCAGCCCCAGCATTTT. Amino acids: CASSDMHRAGQPQHF.

This chain joins TRBV7-9 and TRBJ2-1; 7 bases fit TRBD1. The germline gives CDR1 SEHNR, CDR2 FQNEAQ (reference sequence). Trimming took 5 bases from V and 8 from J; bases not matched to a gene: 9. This CDR3 is 14 amino acids long. DNA for the CDR3: TGTGCCAGCAGCCTGATACAGGGGATCGATGAGCAGTTCTTC. Amino acid sequence: CASSLIQGIDEQFF.

This chain links TRBV20-1 with TRBJ2-7, with a weak D call TRBD2 (6 bases). The CDR3 covers 13 residues. Germline V gene data show CDR1 as DFQATT and CDR2 as SNEGSKA (reference sequence). Trimming removed 6 bases from V and 0 bases from J, with 12 bases in between. CDR3 sequence reads: CSAIPGSSYEQYF. The CDR3 DNA is TGCAGTGCAATCCCCGGGAGCTCCTACGAGCAGTACTTC.

This clonotype was observed many times. The chain employs TRBV20-1 and TRBJ1-2, with 7 bases that match TRBD1. The CDR3 has 15 residues. V lost 5 bases, J lost 2 bases, and 11 bases stayed unmatched. The V gene's germline CDR1 is DFQATT and CDR2 SNEGSKA (reference sequence). The CDR3 loop is CSAWTRDSLNYGYTF. The CDR3 nucleotides read TGCAGTGCTTGGACCCGGGACAGCCTCAACTATGGCTACACCTTC.